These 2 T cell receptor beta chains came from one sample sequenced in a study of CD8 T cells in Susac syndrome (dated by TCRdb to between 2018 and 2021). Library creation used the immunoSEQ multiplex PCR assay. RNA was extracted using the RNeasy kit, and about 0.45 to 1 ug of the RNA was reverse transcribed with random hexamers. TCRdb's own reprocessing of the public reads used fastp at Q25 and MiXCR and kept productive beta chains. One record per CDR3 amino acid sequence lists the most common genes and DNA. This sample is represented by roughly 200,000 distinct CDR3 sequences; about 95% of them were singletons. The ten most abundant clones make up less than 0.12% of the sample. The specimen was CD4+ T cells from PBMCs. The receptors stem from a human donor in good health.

The CDR3 nucleotides are TGCAGTGCTAGAGGCCGGGTGGATACGCAGTATTTT. Translated, it gives CSARGRVDTQYF. The chain links TRBV20-1 to TRBJ2-3, with D unresolved. This CDR3 comprises 12 residues. Trimming removed 1 base at V and 6 bases at J, with 8 bases between. Germline V CDR1 and CDR2: DFQATT, SNEGSKA (reference sequence).

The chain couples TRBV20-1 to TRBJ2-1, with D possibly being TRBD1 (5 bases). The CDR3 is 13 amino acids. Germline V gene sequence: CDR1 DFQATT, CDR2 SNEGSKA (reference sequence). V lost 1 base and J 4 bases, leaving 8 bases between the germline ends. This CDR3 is CSARAQGYNEQFF. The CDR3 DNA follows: TGCAGTGCTAGAGCTCAGGGATACAATGAGCAGTTCTTC.